This record covers a single T cell receptor (beta chain). Antigen: not known. Its ends do not fully match the called genes, so a read error is possible. The CDR3 runs 16 residues. The germline gives CDR1 SGHKS, CDR2 YYEKEE (reference sequence). This specimen comes from a study of neurological immune-mediated disorders. Study conclusions and caveats: Repertoires from 18 of 34 multiple sclerosis patients grouped phylogenetically into a related-CDR3 cluster, suggesting a possible signature.

The authors produced cDNA by 5'RACE using 10-nucleotide random UMIs. From the 5' RACE reads, TCRdb called clonotypes with MiXCR, one entry per CDR3 protein. The sample has under 80,000 distinct CDR3 sequences, roughly 5% seen once. Source material: PBMCs. The TCR comes from a woman in her 30s with multiple sclerosis. The chain employs TRBV5-5 and TRBJ1-5; no clear D. CDR3 bases: TGTGCCAGCAGCTTGTGGGTGACCCTGGGCAATCAGCCCCAGAATTTT. Amino acids: CASSLWVTLGNQPQNF.